The 14 T cell receptor beta chains in this list originate from one sample, sequenced in a study of T cell responses to AZD1222 COVID-19 vaccine. The assay was immunoSEQ multiplex PCR, and TCRdb's table has in-frame clones only and misses some. The sample includes around 120,000 clones, roughly nine tenths of them seen just once. Sequencing was performed on peripheral blood, taken 28 days after the second AZD1222 dose. These receptors were collected from an adult who received the AZD1222 COVID-19 vaccine.

The chain recombines TRBV4-1 with TRBJ2-3; TRBD1 matches at 8 bases. Per germline, CDR1 MGHRA and CDR2 YSYEKL. The CDR3 spans 15 residues. V lost 4 bases and J lost 4; bases outside the gene matches: 7. CDR3 sequence: CASSRTGSPPDTQYF. The CDR3 DNA sequence: TGCGCCAGCAGCCGGACAGGGAGCCCTCCAGATACGCAGTATTTT.

The chain is built from TRBV6-2 or TRBV6-3 and TRBJ1-2; D unclear. V was trimmed by 4 bases and J by 0 bases, leaving 9 bases between them. This CDR3 has 14 residues. CDR1 and CDR2 from the germline V gene are MNHEY and SVGEGT. CDR3 protein: CASSSTTANYGYTF. The CDR3 DNA follows: TGTGCCAGCAGTTCTACCACGGCTAACTATGGCTACACCTTC.

The chain is built from TRBV28 and TRBJ1-5; 7 nucleotides match TRBD1. V dropped 2 bases and J dropped 5; count of bases not matched to a gene: 6. CDR1 and CDR2 from the germline V gene are MDHEN and SYDVKM. CDR3 length equals 15 residues. The DNA for the CDR3 is TGTGCCAGCAGTTTAAGGCAGGGGGTGGATCAGCCCCAGCATTTT. It specifies CASSLRQGVDQPQHF.

The chain recombines TRBV9 with TRBJ1-1, with a weak D call TRBD1 (5 bases). CDR1 is SGDLS and CDR2 is YYNGEE in the germline V gene. This CDR3 has 14 amino acids. V was pared by 1 base and J by 6 bases, with 13 bases between. Here the CDR3 DNA reads TGTGCCAGCAGCGTACTACAGGAACCGTCTGAAGCTTTCTTT. Translated: CASSVLQEPSEAFF. Full variable domain (outside the CDR3, taken from reference TRBV9 and TRBJ1-1): DSGVTQTPKHLITATGQRVTLRCSPRSGDLSVYWYQQSLDQGLQFLIQYYNGEERAKGNILERFSAQQFPDLHSELNLSSLELGDSALYFCASSVLQEPSEAFFGQGTRLTVV.

This clone was observed a few times. The gene calls are TRBV10-2 and TRBJ1-1; 10 bases match TRBD1. After removal of 4 bases from V and 5 bases from J, the junction contained 7 bases not matched to a gene. Germline CDR1 reads WSHSY; CDR2 reads SAAADI. The CDR3 runs to 15 residues. The CDR3 region is CASSGGQGWGTEAFF. The CDR3 DNA reads TGCGCCAGCAGTGGGGGACAGGGGTGGGGGACTGAAGCTTTCTTT.

The genes are TRBV9 and TRBJ1-2, with 8 nucleotides matching TRBD1. CDR1 is SGDLS and CDR2 is YYNGEE in the germline V gene. The V and J ends lost 4 bases and 3 bases, in that order; junction bases with no gene match: 2. This CDR3 region has 13 residues. The CDR3 protein is CASSPTGDYGYTF. The CDR3 coding sequence is TGTGCCAGCAGCCCGACAGGGGACTATGGCTACACCTTC.

This clone appeared once. This chain joins TRBV18 and TRBJ2-7; 12 nucleotides align to TRBD2. The CDR3 is 15 residues long. Germline CDR1 KGHSH, CDR2 LQKENI. The trim removed 3 bases at V and 1 base at J, leaving 1 base unmatched. As DNA, the CDR3 is TGTGCCAGCTCACCCGGACTAGCGGGATCCTACGAGCAGTACTTC. Residues: CASSPGLAGSYEQYF.

The chain carries TRBV19 and TRBJ2-3; TRBD1 aligns across 8 bases. V was clipped by 3 bases and J by 9 bases; unmatched bases: 8. Germline V gene sequence: CDR1 LNHDA, CDR2 SQIVND (reference sequence). CDR3 size: 14 residues. CDR3 sequence: CASSMGQALGTQYF. CDR3 bases: TGTGCCAGTAGTATGGGACAGGCCCTAGGGACGCAGTATTTT.

V and J are TRBV30 and TRBJ1-6; 9 nucleotides match TRBD1. Germline values: CDR1 GTSNPN, CDR2 SVGIG (reference sequence). Losses at the gene ends were 2 bases for V and 7 bases for J; bases not matched to a gene: 9. The CDR3 length is 16 residues. The CDR3 DNA reads TGTGCCTGGAGTACCGGGACAGGGTATCAGAATTCACCCCTCCACTTT. As protein: CAWSTGTGYQNSPLHF.

The genes are TRBV7-2 and TRBJ2-3; 11 nucleotides line up with TRBD2. CDR3 length equals 16 residues. J lost 2 bases, V lost 5 bases, and 6 bases had no gene match. From germline, CDR1 is SGHTA and CDR2 FQGNSA. The CDR3 loop is CASSQTSGRFTDTQYF. The CDR3, as DNA: TGTGCCAGCAGCCAAACTAGCGGGAGATTCACAGATACGCAGTATTTT. Complete variable domain (other parts from reference TRBV7-2 and TRBJ2-3): GAGVSQSPSNKVTEKGKDVELRCDPISGHTALYWYRQSLGQGLEFLIYFQGNSAPDKSGLPSDRFSAERTGGSVSTLTIQRTQQEDSAVYLCASSQTSGRFTDTQYFGPGTRLTVL.

The chain carries TRBV6-6 and TRBJ2-2; tentatively, D is TRBD1 or TRBD2 (6 bases each). Trimming removed 0 bases at V and 7 bases at J, with 15 bases between. This CDR3 has 16 amino acids. The germline CDR1 and CDR2 sequences are MNHNY and SVGAGI (reference sequence). The chain's CDR3 is CASSYSPGAAGGELFF. CDR3 in DNA: TGTGCCAGCAGTTACTCCCCAGGGGCAGCGGGCGGGGAGCTGTTTTTT.

The CDR3 is CASRETGTGLYEQYF. In nucleotides, the CDR3 is TGTGCCAGCAGGGAGACCGGGACAGGGCTATACGAGCAGTACTTC. The chain employs TRBV13 and TRBJ2-7; TRBD1 aligns across 9 bases. CDR3 length: 15 amino acids. Germline CDR1 is PRHDT and CDR2 is FYEKMQ (reference sequence). V shed 6 bases and J 4 bases; nucleotides not matched to a gene: 10. Drawing the rest from reference TRBV13 and TRBJ2-7, the complete variable domain is AAGVIQSPRHLIKEKRETATLKCYPIPRHDTVYWYQQGPGQDPQFLISFYEKMQSDKGSIPDRFSAQQFSDYHSELNMSSLELGDSALYFCASRETGTGLYEQYFGPGTRLTVT.

The chain has TRBV3-1 (or the pseudogene TRBV3-2) and TRBJ2-1; D is perhaps TRBD2 (6 bases). Trimming left V 8 bases short and J 2 bases short, with 25 bases between. Germline CDR1 is LGHDT and CDR2 is YNNKEL (reference sequence). The CDR3 runs to 18 residues. CDR3 in amino acids: CASYPLSGPTPPYNEQFF. The CDR3 DNA is TGTGCCAGCTACCCTCTGAGCGGGCCCACTCCACCCTACAATGAGCAGTTCTTC.

The chain employs TRBV15 and TRBJ2-1, with 7 positions matching TRBD2. The germline CDR1 and CDR2 sequences are LNHNV and YYDKDF (reference sequence). V gave up 2 bases and J gave up 4 bases; unmatched junction bases: 8. The CDR3 loop spans 16 amino acids. CDR3 DNA sequence: TGTGCCACCAGCAGATCCCGCGGGAGTTCATACAATGAGCAGTTCTTC. Its protein is CATSRSRGSSYNEQFF.